This T cell receptor beta chain was profiled in a study of CD8 T cells in ankylosing spondylitis. Study-wide points: Apparently characteristic of ankylosing spondylitis blood was a TCR beta motif (fewer than 10 highly homologous variants). Matched synovial fluid from ankylosing spondylitis patients was reported to be enriched for disease-linked clones. Disease-linked clones bore a CD8+ phenotype and were relatively rare in peripheral blood.

This clonotype has a handful of counts. As yet, its antigen is unknown. Quantitative barcoded 5'-RACE was used to prepare TCR beta libraries. In TCRdb, the 5' RACE reads were re-called with MiXCR into one record per CDR3 protein. The table has 150,000 to 200,000 distinct CDR3 sequences, roughly 30% seen once; the top ten hold approximately 6%. The specimen was synovial fluid, either unsorted or a sorted T cell fraction (not recorded which). The sequence was collected from a male donor with ankylosing spondylitis.

Written as DNA, the CDR3 is TGTGCCAGCAGTTTAGGGGTGGCTGAAGCTTTCTTT. It yields the protein CASSLGVAEAFF. The chain employs TRBV28 and TRBJ1-1; D gene unclear. The V and J ends lost 2 bases and 6 bases respectively, with 7 bases between them. Germline assignment: CDR1 MDHEN and CDR2 SYDVKM. CDR3 length equals 12 residues.